The sequence of this T cell receptor (beta chain) was determined in a study of blood T cell repertoires in COVID-19. About the study: Material from acute and convalescent COVID-19 was sourced from the United States, Italy and Spain.

Germline V lookup: CDR1 LNHNV, CDR2 YYDKDF (reference sequence). The CDR3 totals 17 residues. Trimming at V came to 4 bases and at J to 4 bases, leaving 12 bases not matched to a gene. In the original workflow: Counts of nucleated cells, estimated from reference gene primer amplification, were obtained. Sequencing used immunoSEQ multiplex PCR; TCRdb keeps in-frame clones, though not all of them. V, J and clone size reflect that table, while D and trimming were determined from the DNA. The sample lists 210,000 or so clones; 89% were seen once. The origin of this receptor is a middle-aged man with acute or convalescent COVID-19. Sequencing used peripheral blood. The rearrangement uses TRBV15 and TRBJ2-5, with 10 bases identical to TRBD1. The CDR3 nucleotides read TGTGCCACCAGCACTCCCCAGACAGGGGGCTATGGAGAGACCCAGTACTTC. Amino acid sequence: CATSTPQTGGYGETQYF.